This T cell receptor beta chain was captured by sequencing in a study of OX40 agonist ivuxolimab in advanced cancers. Points from the study as a whole: Certain nonresponders likewise exhibited a low normalized T-cell clonal expansion.

Notes on this clone: The antigen remains unidentified.

V shed 5 bases and J shed 2 bases, with 16 bases lying between them. Per germline, CDR1 SGHVS and CDR2 FNYEAQ. CDR3 length: 16 amino acids. Patients were excluded for autoimmune disease history or systemic immunosuppression. TCRdb's table, derived via immunoSEQ multiplex PCR, lists solely in-frame clones and lacks some. The sample shows roughly 26,000 clones, roughly 90% of them seen only once. The gene calls are TRBV7-6 and TRBJ2-1; D perhaps matches TRBD1 (6 bases). Source: CD4+ or CD8+ T cells sorted from blood, taken in a trial of the OX40 agonist ivuxolimab. This sequence originates from an adult with an advanced solid tumor such as melanoma, head and neck, liver or kidney cancer. CDR3 bases: TGTGCCAGCAGCGAACCCCCGGGACAAGCCTACAATGAGCAGTTCTTC. Its protein product is CASSEPPGQAYNEQFF. Based on the CDR3 plus reference TRBV7-6 and TRBJ2-1, the full variable domain is GAGVSQSPRYKVTKRGQDVALRCDPISGHVSLYWYRQALGQGPEFLTYFNYEAQQDKSGLPNDRFSAERPEGSISTLTIQRTEQRDSAMYRCASSEPPGQAYNEQFFGPGTRLTVL.